One and the same sample provided the 26 T cell receptor beta chains below, sequenced in a study of cytomegalovirus exposure and HLA in healthy donors. The PCR had 60 Vbeta and 13 Jbeta primers. Sequencing was performed with immunoSEQ multiplex PCR; in TCRdb, only in-frame clones are kept and a portion is missing. The profile shows 70,000 to 100,000 clones, 75% to 85% of them singletons. Sequencing was carried out using PBMCs. The receptors shown here come from a man aged 18 to 30 in good health and CMV-seronegative.

The chain has TRBV4-1 and TRBJ2-3; 7 nucleotides align to TRBD1. The CDR3 extends over 15 amino acids. Trimming removed 6 bases from V and 2 bases from J; junction bases left unmatched: 8. The germline gives CDR1 MGHRA, CDR2 YSYEKL. The CDR3 coding sequence is TGCGCCAGCAGACGCGTGACAGGGATCACAGATACGCAGTATTTT. Its protein is CASRRVTGITDTQYF.

A few counts support this clone. This same CDR3 is encoded by further DNA sequences in the sample. This chain connects TRBV7-9 to TRBJ2-7; perhaps TRBD2 as D (5 bases). Germline CDR1 and CDR2: SEHNR and FQNEAQ (reference sequence). V lost 1 base, J lost 4 bases, and 8 bases lay in between. The CDR3 length is 13 residues. The CDR3 protein is CASSLGLAYEQYF. CDR3 bases: TGTGCCAGCAGCTTAGGGCTAGCTTACGAGCAGTACTTC.

The rearrangement uses TRBV19 and TRBJ1-5; 7 nucleotides align to TRBD1. CDR3 length equals 14 residues. J was trimmed by 0 bases and V by 6 bases; bases with no gene match: 2. Germline V CDR1 and CDR2: LNHDA, SQIVND (reference sequence). CDR3 in amino acids: CASSGTVSNQPQHF. The CDR3 region has the DNA TGTGCCAGTAGCGGGACAGTTAGCAATCAGCCCCAGCATTTT.

This clone was recorded a few times. This rearrangement joins TRBV19 to TRBJ2-2; D is perhaps TRBD1 (6 bases). Germline V gene sequence: CDR1 LNHDA, CDR2 SQIVND (reference sequence). The CDR3 is 15 amino acids. Trimming took off 4 bases at V and 4 bases at J, with 13 bases between the two ends. The CDR3 DNA reads TGTGCCAGTAGTAAGGGTGGACAGATCACCGGGGAGCTGTTTTTT. Protein: CASSKGGQITGELFF.

The chain recombines TRBV5-5 with TRBJ2-5; 10 positions agree with TRBD1. V lost 4 bases, J lost 4 bases, and 4 bases stayed unmatched. The CDR3 runs 14 residues. The germline gives CDR1 SGHKS, CDR2 YYEKEE (reference sequence). In nucleotides, the CDR3 is TGTGCCAGCAGCCCAGGGACAGGGGTAGAGACCCAGTACTTC. This translates into CASSPGTGVETQYF. The whole variable domain, remainder taken from reference TRBV5-5 and TRBJ2-5, is DAGVTQSPTHLIKTRGQQVTLRCSPISGHKSVSWYQQVLGQGPQFIFQYYEKEERGRGNFPDRFSARQFPNYSSELNVNALLLGDSALYLCASSPGTGVETQYFGPGTRLLVL.

This chain joins TRBV27 and TRBJ2-7, with D perhaps TRBD1 (6 bases). CDR1 is MNHEY, CDR2 SMNVEV, per germline (reference sequence). Trimming shortened V by 1 base and J by 7 bases, and 14 bases separated the two germline ends. This CDR3 contains 14 residues. Here the CDR3 reads CASSLWGQGEEQYF. The CDR3 DNA reads as TGTGCCAGCAGTTTATGGGGGCAGGGTGAGGAGCAGTACTTC.

V is TRBV5-1 and J is TRBJ2-5, with 8 bases identical to TRBD1. Per the germline V gene, CDR1 is SGHRS and CDR2 is YFSETQ. This CDR3 spans 14 amino acids. V was clipped by 3 bases and J by 4 bases; unmatched bases: 5. This CDR3 is CASSYQGARETQYF. CDR3 coding DNA: TGCGCCAGCAGCTACCAGGGGGCCAGAGAGACCCAGTACTTC.

The chain recombines TRBV9 with TRBJ2-2; D is ambiguous. The CDR3 is 12 amino acids. V dropped 5 bases and J dropped 6 bases, with 8 bases sitting between them. Germline V CDR1 and CDR2: SGDLS, YYNGEE. CDR3 nucleotide sequence: TGTGCCAGCAGTAGAATCCCCGGGGAGCTGTTTTTT. This translates into CASSRIPGELFF.

The rearrangement links TRBV7-9 to TRBJ1-1, with D tentatively TRBD1 (5 bases). CDR1 is SEHNR and CDR2 is FQNEAQ in the germline V gene (reference sequence). The CDR3 contains 14 residues. V lost 3 bases to trimming and J lost 4 bases, with 12 bases between them. The CDR3 DNA is TGTGCCAGCAGCTTGTTCGTGGGGGGCACTGAAGCTTTCTTT. It codes for CASSLFVGGTEAFF. Full variable domain (outside the CDR3, taken from reference TRBV7-9 and TRBJ1-1): DTGVSQNPRHKITKRGQNVTFRCDPISEHNRLYWYRQTLGQGPEFLTYFQNEAQLEKSRLLSDRFSAERPKGSFSTLEIQRTEQGDSAMYLCASSLFVGGTEAFFGQGTRLTVV.

The V and J genes are TRBV9 and TRBJ1-3; 10 nucleotides align to TRBD1. Germline lookup yields CDR1 SGDLS and CDR2 YYNGEE. The length of the CDR3 is 17 residues. V lost 0 bases, J lost 3 bases, and 6 bases stayed unmatched. Here the CDR3 reads CASSVAGTGDGGNTIYF. The CDR3 bases are TGTGCCAGCAGCGTAGCGGGGACAGGGGATGGTGGAAACACCATATATTTT.

The DNA for the CDR3 is TGTGCCAGCAGCTTTAACGGGGGAAGCTCCTACGAGCAGTACTTC. It encodes CASSFNGGSSYEQYF. The V gene is TRBV5-4, the J gene TRBJ2-5, with a tentative D call TRBD2 (6 bases). The closer fit of TRBJ2-7 to the DNA end suggests the J call may be wrong. This CDR3 contains 15 residues. The V gene's germline CDR1 is SGHNT and CDR2 YYREEE (reference sequence).

V is TRBV4-1 and J is TRBJ2-5; 9 bases align to TRBD2. CDR3 length: 17 residues. The germline CDR1 and CDR2 sequences are MGHRA and YSYEKL. With 1 base clipped from V and 5 bases from J, the junction kept 11 bases outside the gene matches. The CDR3 here is CASSQGALAGWGETQYF. In nucleotides, the CDR3 is TGCGCCAGCAGCCAAGGCGCCCTAGCGGGGTGGGGGGAGACCCAGTACTTC.

V is TRBV9 and J is TRBJ1-2, with TRBD1 matching 11 bases. This CDR3 comprises 15 residues. Trimming removed 3 bases from V and 4 bases from J; junction bases left unmatched: 5. CDR1 is SGDLS, CDR2 YYNGEE, per germline. The CDR3 loop reads CASSARTGGAYGYTF. The CDR3 DNA is TGTGCCAGCAGCGCCAGGACAGGGGGCGCCTATGGCTACACCTTC. The full variable domain, with the rest looked up from reference TRBV9 and TRBJ1-2, is DSGVTQTPKHLITATGQRVTLRCSPRSGDLSVYWYQQSLDQGLQFLIQYYNGEERAKGNILERFSAQQFPDLHSELNLSSLELGDSALYFCASSARTGGAYGYTFGSGTRLTVV.

This chain's CDR3 is CASSYSVQNEQFF. CDR3 in DNA: TGTGCCAGCAGTTACTCGGTACAAAATGAGCAGTTCTTC. The gene calls are TRBV6-5 and TRBJ2-1; D call uncertain. V was cut by 0 bases and J by 7 bases, with 7 bases left in between. The CDR3 sequence is 13 residues long. Germline-derived CDR1 and CDR2 are MNHEY and SVGAGI.

This chain uses TRBV7-6 with TRBJ2-5, with 11 bases matching TRBD2. J gave up 2 bases and V 1 base, and 6 bases lay outside the gene matches. From germline, CDR1 is SGHVS and CDR2 FNYEAQ. The CDR3 runs 17 residues. The CDR3 protein is CASSLVAPSGGQETQYF. As DNA, the CDR3 is TGTGCCAGCAGCTTAGTCGCGCCTAGCGGGGGGCAAGAGACCCAGTACTTC.

DNA for the CDR3: TGTGCCAGCAGTCAGACAGGCGGTCCCTCCTATGGCTACACCTTC. The encoded protein is CASSQTGGPSYGYTF. J is TRBJ1-2 and V is TRBV27, with D possibly being TRBD1 (6 bases). Trimming took off 5 bases at V and 4 bases at J, with 17 bases between the two ends. CDR3 length: 15 residues. Germline V gene data show CDR1 as MNHEY and CDR2 as SMNVEV (reference sequence).

This clone has just one count. The gene calls are TRBV9 and TRBJ1-2; the D gene is possibly TRBD1 (5 bases). The CDR3 consists of 12 residues. Germline V gene sequence: CDR1 SGDLS, CDR2 YYNGEE. The germline V and J ends were trimmed by 3 bases and 4 bases, with 7 bases remaining between them. In DNA, the CDR3 is TGTGCCAGCAGCGCAGACAGCTATGGCTACACCTTC. Translated: CASSADSYGYTF.

The rearrangement links TRBV6-5 to TRBJ2-1; no reliable D call. Trimming removed 6 bases from V and 6 bases from J, with 15 bases in between. Germline CDR1 MNHEY, CDR2 SVGAGI. The CDR3 runs to 14 residues. Here the CDR3 reads CASRPDTHPNEQFF. DNA for the CDR3: TGTGCCAGCAGGCCCGACACGCACCCCAATGAGCAGTTCTTC.

The V gene is TRBV5-1, the J gene TRBJ2-7, with TRBD1 matching over 9 bases. The CDR3 sequence is 13 residues long. Germline V CDR1 and CDR2: SGHRS, YFSETQ. Trimming at V came to 3 bases and at J to 3 bases, leaving 1 base not matched to a gene. Here the CDR3 reads CASSSGQGYEQYF. Written as DNA, the CDR3 is TGCGCCAGCAGCTCGGGACAGGGCTACGAGCAGTACTTC.

This chain connects TRBV18 to TRBJ1-5; D is unresolved. V lost 3 bases and J lost 5, with 17 bases in between. The germline CDR1 and CDR2 sequences are KGHSH and LQKENI. The CDR3 has 16 residues. The CDR3 sequence is CASSPTGVIADQPQHF. The CDR3, as DNA: TGTGCCAGCTCACCGACCGGGGTCATCGCTGATCAGCCCCAGCATTTT.

The V gene is TRBV5-1, the J gene TRBJ1-2; TRBD1 matches 7 bases. The CDR3 runs to 16 residues. J gave up 0 bases and V 4 bases, and 9 bases lay outside the gene matches. Germline V gene data show CDR1 as SGHRS and CDR2 as YFSETQ. The chain's CDR3 is CASSPGLTGTNYGYTF. In DNA, the CDR3 is TGCGCCAGCAGCCCGGGGTTGACAGGGACTAACTATGGCTACACCTTC.

The CDR3 loop is CANSDSMNTEAFF. CDR3 coding DNA: TGTGCCAACTCAGACAGCATGAACACTGAAGCTTTCTTT. This chain uses TRBV10-3 with TRBJ1-1, with a weak D call TRBD1 (5 bases). Trimming removed 10 bases at V and 0 bases at J, with 12 bases between. The CDR3 length is 13 residues. Germline-derived CDR1 and CDR2 are ENHRY and SYGVKD.

The chain links TRBV16 to TRBJ1-5; 8 bases are a match to TRBD1. The CDR3 covers 15 residues. Germline V gene data show CDR1 as KGHSY and CDR2 as FQNENV. The junction had 6 bases not matched to a gene; V was cut back by 8 bases and J by 0 bases. CDR3 DNA: TGTGCCAGCTCCGACAGGGGCGATAGCAATCAGCCCCAGCATTTT. Translation: CASSDRGDSNQPQHF.

This sequence joins TRBV7-9 and TRBJ2-7; TRBD2 matches 9 bases. There are 14 residues in the CDR3. The germline V gene encodes CDR1 SEHNR and CDR2 FQNEAQ (reference sequence). With V trimmed by 2 bases and J by 12 bases, 11 bases remained unmatched. The DNA for the CDR3 is TGTGCCAGCAGCTTACGGTCTAGCGGGGATATTTTGTACTTC. This translates into CASSLRSSGDILYF.

The chain couples TRBV5-4 to TRBJ2-5, with 7 nucleotides matching TRBD1. The germline V gene has CDR1 SGHNT and CDR2 YYREEE (reference sequence). There are 16 residues in the CDR3. Trimming at V came to 3 bases and at J to 2 bases, leaving 10 bases not matched to a gene. This CDR3 is CASSSRFRDSQETQYF. DNA of the CDR3: TGTGCCAGCAGCTCCCGCTTCCGGGACAGTCAAGAGACCCAGTACTTC.

This clone has just one count. This chain joins TRBV7-7 and TRBJ2-2, with TRBD1 as a possible D gene (6 bases). The germline V gene encodes CDR1 SSHAT and CDR2 FNYEAQ (reference sequence). This CDR3 contains 15 residues. The V and J ends lost 4 bases and 2 bases respectively, with 11 bases between them. CDR3 protein: CASSSGTPNTGELFF. CDR3 DNA: TGTGCCAGCAGCTCCGGGACACCCAACACCGGGGAGCTGTTTTTT.